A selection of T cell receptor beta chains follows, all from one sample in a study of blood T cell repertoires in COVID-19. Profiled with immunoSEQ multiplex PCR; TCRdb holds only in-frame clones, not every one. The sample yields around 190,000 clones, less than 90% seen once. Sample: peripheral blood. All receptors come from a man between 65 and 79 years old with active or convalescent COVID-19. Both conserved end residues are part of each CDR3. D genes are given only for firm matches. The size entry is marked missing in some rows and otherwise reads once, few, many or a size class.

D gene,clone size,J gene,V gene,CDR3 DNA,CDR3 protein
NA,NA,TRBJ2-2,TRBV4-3,TGCGCCAGCAGCCAGGCCTCCGGGACTGCCTTCACCGGGGAGCTGTTTTTT,CASSQASGTAFTGELFF
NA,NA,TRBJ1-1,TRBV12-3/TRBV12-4,TGTGCCAGCAGTTTTGGACTTAGCACTGAAGCTTTCTTT,CASSFGLSTEAFF
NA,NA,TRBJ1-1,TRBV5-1,TGCGCCAGCAGCTTGGGACAGAGCCTCGAAGCTTTCTTT,CASSLGQSLEAFF
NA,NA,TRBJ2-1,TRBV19,TGTGCCAGTAGTTCCTACTACAATGAGCAGTTCTTC,CASSSYYNEQFF
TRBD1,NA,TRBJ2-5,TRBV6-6,TGTGCCAGCAGTTACCTAAGACAGGGGATCCCAGAGACCCAGTACTTC,CASSYLRQGIPETQYF
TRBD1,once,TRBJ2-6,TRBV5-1,TGCGCCAGCAGCCTATCTGGACAGGGGTATAGCTCTGGGGCCAACGTCCTGACTTTC,CASSLSGQGYSSGANVLTF
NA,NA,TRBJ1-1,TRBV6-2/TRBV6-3,TGTGCCAGCAGCAAGTCCCGGCGGAAGAACACTGAAGCTTTCTTT,CASSKSRRKNTEAFF
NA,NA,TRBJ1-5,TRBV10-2,TGCGCCAGCAGGAGGGTAGGGGGTGATCAGCCCCAGCATTTT,CASRRVGGDQPQHF
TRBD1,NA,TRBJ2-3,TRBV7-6,TGTGCCAGCAGCTTAGTCGGGGACAGGGGATCGGATACGCAGTATTTT,CASSLVGDRGSDTQYF
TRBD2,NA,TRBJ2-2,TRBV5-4,TGTGCCAGCAGCCCCAGTAGCGGGAGTGGGGCCGGGGAGCTGTTTTTT,CASSPSSGSGAGELFF
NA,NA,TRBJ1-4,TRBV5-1,TGCGCCAGCAGCTTGGGGGCCCCTAATGAAAAACTGTTTTTT,CASSLGAPNEKLFF
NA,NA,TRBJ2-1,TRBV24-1,TGTGCCACCAGTGACCCCCGGGGCGGGAACAATGAGCAGTTCTTC,CATSDPRGGNNEQFF
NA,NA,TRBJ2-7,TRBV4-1,TGCGCCAGCAGCCAACACGGCGGGTCCTACGAGCAGTACTTC,CASSQHGGSYEQYF
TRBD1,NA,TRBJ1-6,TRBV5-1,TGCGCCAGCAGCCACCCGGACAGGGTTGGTTCACCCCTCCACTTT,CASSHPDRVGSPLHF
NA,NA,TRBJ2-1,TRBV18,TGTGCCAGCTCACCACCGTGGGGGGTCCCAAAGAATACCTACAATGAGCAGTTCTTC,CASSPPWGVPKNTYNEQFF
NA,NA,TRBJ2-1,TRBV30,TGTGCCTGGAGTGTATTGGCCACCCTGGCCTACAATGAGCAGTTCTTC,CAWSVLATLAYNEQFF
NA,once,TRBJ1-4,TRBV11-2,TGTGCCAGCAGTGTCCCATCACGGGGTGAAAAACTGTTTTTT,CASSVPSRGEKLFF
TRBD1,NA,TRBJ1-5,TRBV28,TGTGCCAGCACCGGTGGGCAGGGGGATCAGCCCCAGCATTTT,CASTGGQGDQPQHF
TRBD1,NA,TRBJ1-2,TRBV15,TGTGCCACCAGCAGAGGCAACAGGGGTTTCGATGGCTACACCTTC,CATSRGNRGFDGYTF
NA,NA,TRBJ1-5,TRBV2,TGTGCCAGCAGTGAGGGGGCGGTTCAGCCCCAGCATTTT,CASSEGAVQPQHF
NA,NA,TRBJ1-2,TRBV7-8,TGTGCCAGCAGCTGGGGGCCCCAAGATGGCTACACCTTC,CASSWGPQDGYTF
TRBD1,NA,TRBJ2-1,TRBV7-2,TGTGCCAGCAGCCCCGGGACAGGGTTATACAATGAGCAGTTCTTC,CASSPGTGLYNEQFF
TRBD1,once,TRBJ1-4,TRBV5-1,TGCGCCAGCAGCAGCGGGACAGGGGGCGGTGTTGAAAAACTGTTTTTT,CASSSGTGGGVEKLFF